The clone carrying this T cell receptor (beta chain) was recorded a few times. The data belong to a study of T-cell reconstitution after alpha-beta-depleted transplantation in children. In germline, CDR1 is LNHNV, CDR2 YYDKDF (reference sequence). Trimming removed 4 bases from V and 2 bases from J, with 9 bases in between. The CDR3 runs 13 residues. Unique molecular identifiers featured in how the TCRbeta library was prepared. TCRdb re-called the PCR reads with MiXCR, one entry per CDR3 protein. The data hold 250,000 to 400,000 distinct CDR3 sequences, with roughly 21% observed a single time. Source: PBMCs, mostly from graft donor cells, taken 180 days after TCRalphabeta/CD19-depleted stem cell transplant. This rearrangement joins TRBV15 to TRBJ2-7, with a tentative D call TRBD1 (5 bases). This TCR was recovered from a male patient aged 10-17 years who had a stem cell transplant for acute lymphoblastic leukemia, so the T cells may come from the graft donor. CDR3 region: CATSISGPYEQYF. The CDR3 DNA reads TGTGCCACCAGCATCTCAGGGCCCTACGAGCAGTACTTC.